This T cell receptor beta chain was documented in a study of cytomegalovirus exposure and HLA in healthy donors. PCR primers comprised 60 Vbeta and 13 Jbeta primers. Here immunoSEQ multiplex PCR was the method, and the copy in TCRdb shows in-frame clones only, minus some. This sample has about 130,000 clones; under 90% occur once, and the top ten carry approximately 3.8%. The sequence came from a woman in her thirties or forties in good health and CMV-seropositive. Sequenced material: PBMCs.

The CDR3: CASSLQGRTEAFF. CDR3 DNA sequence: TGTGCCAGCAGTTTACAGGGACGCACTGAAGCTTTCTTT. The chain recombines TRBV6-5 with TRBJ1-1, with D perhaps matching TRBD1 (6 bases). The CDR3 has 13 amino acids. Germline values: CDR1 MNHEY, CDR2 SVGAGI. V was shortened by 4 bases and J by 4 bases, with 10 bases between the two germline ends.